This TCR beta chain comes out of a study of graft-versus-host responses after intestinal transplantation. Overall study findings and caveats: Within allografts, high graft-versus-host to host-versus-graft clonal ratios were seen among patients with graft-donor T cell macrochimerism.

This table comes from immunoSEQ multiplex PCR, and its TCRdb copy is limited to in-frame clones, with some not included. The repertoire holds roughly 93,000 clones, with around 92% as singletons. Notes on this clone: Its antigen is undetermined.

With 1 base clipped from V and 8 bases from J, the junction kept 5 bases outside the gene matches. The CDR3 spans 15 residues. Germline-derived CDR1 and CDR2 are SGHTA and FQGTGA. J is TRBJ2-1 and V is TRBV7-3, with TRBD2 matching 10 bases. Sequencing was performed on unstimulated CD8+ T cells sorted from spleen or lymph node cells, taken before transplant. The source of this sequence is a human donor who was the organ donor for an intestinal transplant. This CDR3 reads CASSLIGLADYEQFF. The CDR3 DNA sequence: TGTGCCAGCAGCTTAATAGGACTAGCGGATTATGAGCAGTTCTTC. Full variable domain (remainder filled in from reference TRBV7-3 and TRBJ2-1): GAGVSQTPSNKVTEKGKYVELRCDPISGHTALYWYRQSLGQGPEFLIYFQGTGAADDSGLPNDRFFAVRPEGSVSTLKIQRTERGDSAVYLCASSLIGLADYEQFFGPGTRLTVL.